Below, 14 T cell receptor beta chains from the same sample are listed, as sequenced in a study of cytomegalovirus exposure and HLA in healthy donors. Generated by immunoSEQ multiplex PCR, the TCRdb table keeps only in-frame clones and is missing some. The data hold 60,000 to 85,000 clones, with 96% observed a single time. Sequencing input: PBMCs. The receptors here all came from a woman under 30 in good health and CMV-seropositive.

The count of this clone is one. The chain joins TRBV19 to TRBJ2-3; D unclear. The CDR3 has 15 residues. V was shortened by 2 bases and J by 4 bases, with 13 bases between the two germline ends. Germline assignment: CDR1 LNHDA and CDR2 SQIVND (reference sequence). The CDR3 nucleotides read TGTGCCAGTAGTATAAGGAGTTTAGGAGCAGATACGCAGTATTTT. This sequence encodes CASSIRSLGADTQYF.

This clone was seen once. The chain uses TRBV4-1 and TRBJ2-7; perhaps TRBD1 as D (6 bases). The germline V gene encodes CDR1 MGHRA and CDR2 YSYEKL. V lost 3 bases and J lost 0, with 15 bases in between. This CDR3 spans 16 amino acids. CDR3 coding DNA: TGCGCCAGCAGCCAGACAGCCGGGACAATCTCCTACGAGCAGTACTTC. Translating it yields CASSQTAGTISYEQYF.

This clone showed up just once. The chain links TRBV9 to TRBJ2-1; 7 nucleotides agree with TRBD2. The CDR3 sequence is 15 residues long. Per the germline V gene, CDR1 is SGDLS and CDR2 is YYNGEE. Losses at the gene ends were 4 bases for V and 4 bases for J; bases not matched to a gene: 8. The CDR3 bases are TGTGCCAGCAGCTCAGGACTAGGATCGTACAATGAGCAGTTCTTC. Translation: CASSSGLGSYNEQFF.

This chain joins TRBV11-2 and TRBJ2-1, with 11 bases lining up with TRBD2. Germline CDR1 and CDR2: SGHAT and FQNNGV. The ends lost 5 bases at V and 4 bases at J; junction bases unmatched: 4. The CDR3 runs 15 residues. The DNA for the CDR3 is TGTGCCAGCAGCCCCACTAGCGGGAGTTACAATGAGCAGTTCTTC. Translated: CASSPTSGSYNEQFF.

V gene TRBV27 combines with J gene TRBJ2-1, with 7 bases that match TRBD1. Per the germline V gene, CDR1 is MNHEY and CDR2 is SMNVEV (reference sequence). V was clipped by 9 bases and J by 0 bases; unmatched bases: 11. This CDR3 is 16 amino acids long. CDR3 sequence: CASSTSTGPSYNEQFF. The CDR3 bases are TGTGCCAGTTCTACGTCGACAGGGCCCTCCTACAATGAGCAGTTCTTC.

The CDR3 region has the DNA TGTGCCAGCAGCCCGTCGGGGGGGATAAACACTGAAGCTTTCTTT. Translation gives CASSPSGGINTEAFF. This rearrangement joins TRBV9 to TRBJ1-1; possible D gene TRBD1, 5 bases. Germline V gene sequence: CDR1 SGDLS, CDR2 YYNGEE. The germline V and J ends were trimmed by 4 bases and 2 bases, with 15 bases remaining between them. This CDR3 has 15 residues.

The chain recombines TRBV2 with TRBJ2-1; TRBD2 aligns across 11 bases. With 2 bases clipped from V and 9 bases from J, the junction kept 12 bases outside the gene matches. CDR1 is SNHLY, CDR2 FYNNEI, per germline. The CDR3 length is 17 residues. This chain's CDR3 is CASSEFGTSGVGGEQFF. The DNA for the CDR3 is TGTGCCAGCAGTGAATTCGGGACTAGCGGAGTGGGGGGTGAGCAGTTCTTC.

This chain connects TRBV9 to TRBJ2-7; 10 bases are shared with TRBD2. After removal of 5 bases from V and 3 bases from J, the junction contained 8 bases not matched to a gene. Germline CDR1 is SGDLS and CDR2 is YYNGEE. The CDR3 spans 15 residues. This CDR3 is CASSKASGGFYEQYF. DNA for the CDR3: TGTGCCAGCAGTAAAGCTAGCGGGGGTTTCTACGAGCAGTACTTC. The variable domain in full, completed from reference TRBV9 and TRBJ2-7, reads DSGVTQTPKHLITATGQRVTLRCSPRSGDLSVYWYQQSLDQGLQFLIQYYNGEERAKGNILERFSAQQFPDLHSELNLSSLELGDSALYFCASSKASGGFYEQYFGPGTRLTVT.

The chain has TRBV11-2 and TRBJ2-5, with 9 bases fitting TRBD2. After removal of 1 base from V and 0 bases from J, the junction contained 0 bases not matched to a gene. The CDR3 is 15 residues long. Per the germline V gene, CDR1 is SGHAT and CDR2 is FQNNGV. The CDR3 loop is CASSLGLADQETQYF. CDR3 sequence (DNA): TGTGCCAGCAGCTTAGGACTAGCGGACCAAGAGACCCAGTACTTC.

J is TRBJ2-5 and V is TRBV7-9; 7 nucleotides align to TRBD2. Germline loops: CDR1 SEHNR, CDR2 FQNEAQ (reference sequence). The CDR3 has 13 amino acids. J gave up 4 bases and V 4 bases, and 3 bases lay outside the gene matches. This CDR3 reads CASSWGGLETQYF. DNA for the CDR3: TGTGCCAGCAGCTGGGGGGGTTTAGAGACCCAGTACTTC.

This clone showed up just once. The gene calls are TRBV28 and TRBJ2-7; D perhaps matches TRBD2 (5 bases). Trimming cost V 6 bases and J 0 bases, with 9 bases left between them. The CDR3 length is 13 residues. CDR1 MDHEN and CDR2 SYDVKM come from the germline V gene. CDR3: CASSLAISYEQYF. The DNA of the CDR3 is TGTGCCAGCAGCTTAGCGATCTCCTACGAGCAGTACTTC.

This sequence joins TRBV2 and TRBJ1-1, with 8 bases lining up with TRBD1. Losses at the gene ends were 11 bases for V and 1 base for J; bases not matched to a gene: 3. Germline V lookup: CDR1 SNHLY, CDR2 FYNNEI. There are 12 residues in the CDR3. CDR3 nucleotides: TGTGCCTCCGGGACAGGGAACACTGAAGCTTTCTTT. Amino acids: CASGTGNTEAFF.

V usage is TRBV29-1 and J usage is TRBJ2-3; D might be TRBD2 (6 bases). CDR3 length: 16 residues. Germline CDR1 SQVTM, CDR2 ANQGSEA. The germline V and J ends were trimmed by 8 bases and 1 base, with 22 bases remaining between them. In nucleotides, the CDR3 is TGCAGCTTCCTTAGCTGGGAGGAGAGGCGCACAGATACGCAGTATTTT. The encoded protein is CSFLSWEERRTDTQYF.

This chain uses TRBV27 with TRBJ1-5; TRBD1 agrees at 8 bases. V shed 5 bases and J 7 bases; nucleotides not matched to a gene: 4. The length of the CDR3 is 13 residues. Per the germline V gene, CDR1 is MNHEY and CDR2 is SMNVEV (reference sequence). The CDR3 region has the DNA TGTGCCAGCAGTCGATCAGGGGGCCAGCCCCAGCATTTT. Translation: CASSRSGGQPQHF.